This is a list of T cell receptor beta chains from one sample in a study of cytomegalovirus exposure and HLA in healthy donors. Profiling relied on immunoSEQ multiplex PCR, and the TCRdb table lists in-frame clones only, not all of them. The sample lists roughly 130,000 clones; 84% were seen once. The specimen was PBMCs. These receptors all come from a woman under 30 in good health and CMV-seropositive. Both conserved end residues are part of each CDR3. The D gene is left open where the match is weak. Clone size is given for some rows only: seen once, a few or many times, or a class if the clone is expanded.

D: -
V: TRBV6-1
size: few
J: TRBJ2-1
DNA: TGTGCCAGCAGTGAAGGTCTAGCGAATGAGCAGTTCTTC
CDR3: CASSEGLANEQFF

D: -
V: TRBV7-6
size: -
J: TRBJ2-3
DNA: TGTGCCAGCAGCTTTGGGGGGGCTCTAGATACGCAGTATTTT
CDR3: CASSFGGALDTQYF

D: -
V: TRBV28
size: -
J: TRBJ1-4
DNA: TGTGCCAGCAGTTTAGAAGGGACAAGACGGGAAAAACTGTTTTTT
CDR3: CASSLEGTRREKLFF

D: -
V: TRBV5-5
size: -
J: TRBJ1-5
DNA: TGTGCCAGCAGCTTTGTTGGGGGAGGTCAGCCCCAGCATTTT
CDR3: CASSFVGGGQPQHF

D: TRBD1
V: TRBV5-1
size: -
J: TRBJ2-2
DNA: TGCGCCAGCAGCCTCAGGGGGAAGGACACCGGGGAGCTGTTTTTT
CDR3: CASSLRGKDTGELFF

D: TRBD1
V: TRBV11-3
size: -
J: TRBJ2-1
DNA: TGTGCCAGCAGCTTACGAGAGGGGGCATACAATGAGCAGTTCTTC
CDR3: CASSLREGAYNEQFF

D: -
V: TRBV12-5
size: -
J: TRBJ1-5
DNA: TGTGCTAGCCCCCAGGGTCCTAGCAATCAGCCCCAGCATTTT
CDR3: CASPQGPSNQPQHF

D: TRBD1
V: TRBV28
size: few
J: TRBJ2-7
DNA: TGTGCCAGCAGCCCCGGACAGGGATTTTACGAGCAGTACTTC
CDR3: CASSPGQGFYEQYF

D: TRBD2
V: TRBV6-6
size: few
J: TRBJ2-1
DNA: TGTGCCAGCAGTACCGATGGCGGGGGATCGAACAATGAGCAGTTCTTC
CDR3: CASSTDGGGSNNEQFF

D: -
V: TRBV23-1
size: -
J: TRBJ2-7
DNA: TGCGCCAGCATGGTGATGGGCACTAGCTCCTACGAGCAGTACTTC
CDR3: CASMVMGTSSYEQYF

D: TRBD1
V: TRBV7-6
size: -
J: TRBJ2-7
DNA: TGTGCCAGCAGCTTAGCAAGCTCTACAGGGGTGGCGAACGAGCAGTACTTC
CDR3: CASSLASSTGVANEQYF

D: TRBD1
V: TRBV7-4
size: few
J: TRBJ2-5
DNA: TGTGCCAGCAGCTTAGTGGACAGGGGGCAGGAGACCCAGTACTTC
CDR3: CASSLVDRGQETQYF

D: TRBD1
V: TRBV29-1
size: -
J: TRBJ1-2
DNA: TGCAGCGATCTAGAGCGGGACAGGTATGGCTACACCTTC
CDR3: CSDLERDRYGYTF

D: -
V: TRBV28
size: -
J: TRBJ1-5
DNA: TGTGCCAGCAGTTTGGGGGGGGCTCAACCCCAGCATTTT
CDR3: CASSLGGAQPQHF

D: -
V: TRBV4-1
size: -
J: TRBJ1-1
DNA: TGCGCCAGCAGCCAAGATTACAGCTCCTCTGAAGCTTTCTTT
CDR3: CASSQDYSSSEAFF